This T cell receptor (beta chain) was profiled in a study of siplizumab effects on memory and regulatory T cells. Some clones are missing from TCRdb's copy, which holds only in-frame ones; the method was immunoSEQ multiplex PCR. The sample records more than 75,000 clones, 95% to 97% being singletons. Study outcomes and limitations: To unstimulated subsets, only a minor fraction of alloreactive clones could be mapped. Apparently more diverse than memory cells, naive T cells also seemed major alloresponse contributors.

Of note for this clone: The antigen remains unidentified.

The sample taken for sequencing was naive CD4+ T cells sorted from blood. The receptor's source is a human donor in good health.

The CDR3 sequence: CASSPGDDRFSYNEQFF. CDR3 nucleotide sequence: TGTGCCAGCAGCCCCGGTGACGACAGATTCTCCTACAATGAGCAGTTCTTC. V gene TRBV14 combines with J gene TRBJ2-1; TRBD1 is a possible D gene (5 bases). Germline CDR1 SGHDN, CDR2 FVKESK. The CDR3 is made up of 17 amino acids. V was pared by 4 bases and J by 0 bases, with 16 bases between.